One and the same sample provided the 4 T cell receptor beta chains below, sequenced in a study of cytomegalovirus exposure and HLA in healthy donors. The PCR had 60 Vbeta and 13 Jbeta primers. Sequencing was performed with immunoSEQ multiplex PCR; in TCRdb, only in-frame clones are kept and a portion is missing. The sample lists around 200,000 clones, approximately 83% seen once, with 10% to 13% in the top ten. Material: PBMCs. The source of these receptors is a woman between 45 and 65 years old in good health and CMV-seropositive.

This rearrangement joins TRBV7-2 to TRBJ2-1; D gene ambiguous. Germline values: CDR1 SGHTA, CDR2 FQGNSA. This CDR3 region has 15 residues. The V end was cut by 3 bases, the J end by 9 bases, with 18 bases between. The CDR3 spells CASSFFGASRGEQFF. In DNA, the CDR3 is TGTGCCAGCAGCTTTTTCGGTGCATCCCGTGGTGAGCAGTTCTTC.

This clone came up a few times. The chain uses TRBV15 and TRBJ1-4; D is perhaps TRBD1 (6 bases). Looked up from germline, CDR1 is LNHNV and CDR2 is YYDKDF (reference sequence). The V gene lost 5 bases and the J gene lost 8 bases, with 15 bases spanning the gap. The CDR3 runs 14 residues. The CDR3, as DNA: TGTGCCACCAGCTCCCGTAGGGGGTGGGAAAAACTGTTTTTT. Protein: CATSSRRGWEKLFF.

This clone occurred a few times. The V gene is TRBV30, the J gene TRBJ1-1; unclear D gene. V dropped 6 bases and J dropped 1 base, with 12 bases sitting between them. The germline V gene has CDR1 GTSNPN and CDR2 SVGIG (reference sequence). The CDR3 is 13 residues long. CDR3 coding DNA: TGTGCCTGCACCATCGGCGGGAACACTGAAGCTTTCTTT. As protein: CACTIGGNTEAFF.

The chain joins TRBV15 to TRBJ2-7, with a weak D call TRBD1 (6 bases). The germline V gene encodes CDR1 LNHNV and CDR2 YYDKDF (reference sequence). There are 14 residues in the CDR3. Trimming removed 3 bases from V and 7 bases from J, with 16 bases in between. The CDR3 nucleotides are TGTGCCACCAGCAGGCCGGTTGGGGGCATGGAGCAGTACTTC. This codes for CATSRPVGGMEQYF.